This TCR beta chain was identified during a study of CD8+CD57+ T cells in acquired aplastic anemia. According to the study, genomic DNA was the template for TCR beta VDJ and CDR3 profiling. TCRdb independently ran MiXCR on the reads; one entry per CDR3 protein. The data show about 190,000 distinct CDR3 sequences, with roughly 56% seen just once and roughly 15% held by the top ten. Trimming cost V 4 bases and J 3 bases; bases outside gene matches: 8. Per germline, CDR1 SQVTM and CDR2 ANQGSEA. The CDR3 contains 15 residues. The chain uses TRBV29-1 and TRBJ1-3, with TRBD1 matching 8 bases. The clonotype comes from a human donor in good health, serving as a control. Sequencing input: sorted CD4+, CD8+, or CD8+CD57+ T cells (not recorded which) from PBMCs. The CDR3 bases are TGCAGCGTTGGGTCCGGGACAGGCATTGGAAACACCATATATTTT. Its protein is CSVGSGTGIGNTIYF.